This T cell receptor (beta chain) came from a study of CD8 T cells in Susac syndrome. The CDR3 runs to 18 residues. V gave up 5 bases and J gave up 0 bases; unmatched junction bases: 12. Random hexamers were used to reverse transcribe an amount of about 0.45 to 1 ug RNA. immunoSEQ multiplex PCR amplified TCR beta CDR3 across 54 Vbeta, 13 Jbeta. TCRdb independently ran MiXCR on the immunoSEQ multiplex PCR reads; one entry per CDR3 protein. The profile shows some 200,000 distinct CDR3 sequences, about 90% of them singletons. CD8+ and CD4+ T cells from blood underwent TCR beta sequencing. The multiple sclerosis controls were treatment-naive patients with relapsing-remitting disease that was stable or active. Negative isolation yielded CD4+ and CD8+ T cells, and FACS enriched TEMRA cells.

The sample consisted of CD8+ T cells from PBMCs. The chain employs TRBV12-3 or TRBV12-4 and TRBJ2-3; 9 bases map to TRBD1. This TCR was sampled from a human donor with multiple sclerosis. In DNA, the CDR3 is TGTGCCAGCAGTCCACGGACAGGGGCTAGCGGTAGCACAGATACGCAGTATTTT. Translated, it gives CASSPRTGASGSTDTQYF.